Sequencing of this TCR beta chain was carried out in a study of blood T cell repertoires in COVID-19. The assay was immunoSEQ multiplex PCR, and TCRdb's table has in-frame clones only and misses some. Of over 350,000 clones in the sample, 88% are singletons; the top ten hold approximately 1.2%. The CDR3 runs to 13 residues. Germline assignment: CDR1 MNHEY and CDR2 SVGEGT. The V end was cut by 1 base, the J end by 5 bases, with 8 bases between. The sequence was collected from a woman aged 18 to 35 who had recovered from COVID-19. Sequencing was carried out using PBMCs or T cells enriched from blood (not recorded which). The chain joins TRBV6-2 or TRBV6-3 to TRBJ2-5; D not resolved. In DNA form, the CDR3 reads TGTGCCAGCAGTTACTACGAGCGTGAGACCCAGTACTTC. It codes for CASSYYERETQYF.